This T cell receptor (beta chain) derives from a study of T cell responses to AZD1222 COVID-19 vaccine. Study-level findings and limits: Most donors were white British and more were female, and clonal diversity was possibly underestimated. Spike-specific TCR breadth rose after two AZD1222 doses, and depth rose as well.

The CDR3 totals 13 residues. V was pared by 5 bases and J by 6 bases, with 4 bases of the junction left unmatched. The V gene's germline CDR1 is SEHNR and CDR2 FQNEAQ (reference sequence). The assay was immunoSEQ multiplex PCR, and TCRdb's table has in-frame clones only and misses some. This sample has about 180,000 clones; approximately 90% occur once, and the top ten carry more than 3.5%. A note on this clone: Antigen: not known.

The TCR comes from an adult who received the MenACWY meningococcal vaccine as a control. V usage is TRBV7-9 and J usage is TRBJ1-1, with 9 bases aligning to TRBD1. Specimen: peripheral blood, collected 28 days after the second dose of the MenACWY control vaccine. CDR3 loop: CASSPDRGPEAFF. The CDR3 bases are TGTGCCAGCAGCCCGGACAGGGGCCCTGAAGCTTTCTTT.